This T cell receptor beta chain was captured by sequencing in a study of blood T cell repertoires in COVID-19. Study in general: COVID-19 samples, acute and convalescent, were from the United States, Italy and Spain. PBMCs, B-cell-depleted T cells, or T cells provided the cDNA or gDNA that made up the material.

Data came from immunoSEQ multiplex PCR; TCRdb stores just in-frame clones and leaves some out. The sample holds 300,000 to 400,000 clones; around 87% are singletons and the top ten take 2% to 2.5%. Germline V CDR1 and CDR2: SGHTA, FQGTGA. The J segment lost 2 bases and the V segment lost 5 bases, leaving 6 bases of the junction unmatched. This CDR3 has 14 amino acids. While infection was still active, Seattle patients were enrolled and then followed longitudinally. The source material was peripheral blood. This sequence originates from a woman aged 55-69 years with COVID-19, enrolled during active disease. The chain has TRBV7-3 and TRBJ2-7; 7 bases line up with TRBD2. CDR3 sequence reads: CASSQKAGPYEQYF. Written as DNA, the CDR3 is TGTGCCAGCAGCCAAAAAGCGGGGCCCTACGAGCAGTACTTC.